This T cell receptor beta chain was sequenced for a study of blood T cell repertoires in COVID-19. The overall study: Researchers got acute and convalescent COVID-19 samples from the United States, Italy and Spain.

Some clones are missing from TCRdb's copy, which holds only in-frame ones; the method was immunoSEQ multiplex PCR. Seen here are about 220,000 clones, 84% observed once, and the top ten hold about 20%. Deletions cut 6 bases from V and 3 bases from J, with 19 bases between. CDR1 and CDR2 from the germline V gene are MDHEN and SYDVKM. The CDR3 is 16 amino acids. The TCR originated in a young man with active or convalescent COVID-19. This rearrangement joins TRBV28 to TRBJ2-3, with D possibly matching TRBD1 (5 bases). The sample was peripheral blood. The CDR3 DNA reads TGTGCCAGCAGCCCACCCAACAGGCCCGGGACAGATACGCAGTATTTT. Translation gives CASSPPNRPGTDTQYF.